Given below is one TCR beta chain in context. The length of the CDR3 is 14 residues. Germline V CDR1 and CDR2: SGHRS, YFSETQ. Trimming took off 2 bases at V and 2 bases at J, with 10 bases between the two ends. This specimen comes from a study of PD-1 blockade in classical Hodgkin lymphoma. Every patient had relapsed following autologous stem cell transplantation, and cohorts differed in brentuximab vedotin exposure. This table comes from immunoSEQ multiplex PCR, and its TCRdb copy is limited to in-frame clones, with some not included. This sample carries 13,000 to 15,000 clones, 83% of them seen once, and the ten largest clones take approximately 22%.

Sequences were derived from peripheral blood mononuclear cells (PBMCs), sampled at baseline. J is TRBJ2-5 and V is TRBV5-1, with D hard to call. This receptor was identified in a human donor with classical Hodgkin lymphoma. The CDR3 DNA reads as TGCGCCAGCAGCTTATCGGTGGGGCAAGAGACCCAGTACTTC. Translating it yields CASSLSVGQETQYF.